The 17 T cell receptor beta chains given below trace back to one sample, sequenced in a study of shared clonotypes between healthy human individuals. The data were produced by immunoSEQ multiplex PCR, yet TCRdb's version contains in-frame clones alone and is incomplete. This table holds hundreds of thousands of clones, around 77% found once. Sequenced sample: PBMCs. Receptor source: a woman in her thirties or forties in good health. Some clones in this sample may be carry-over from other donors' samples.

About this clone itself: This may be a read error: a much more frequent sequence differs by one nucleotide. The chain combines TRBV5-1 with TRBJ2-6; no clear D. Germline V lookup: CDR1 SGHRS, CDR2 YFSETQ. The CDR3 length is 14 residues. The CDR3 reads CAGSLGSGANVLTF. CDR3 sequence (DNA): TGCGCCGGCAGCTTGGGCTCTGGGGCCAACGTCCTGACTTTC.

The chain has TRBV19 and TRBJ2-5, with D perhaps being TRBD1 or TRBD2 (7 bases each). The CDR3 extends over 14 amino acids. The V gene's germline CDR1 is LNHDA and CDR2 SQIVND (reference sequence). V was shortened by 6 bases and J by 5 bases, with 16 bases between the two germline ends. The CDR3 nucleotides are TGTGCCAGTAGCTTGACAGGGAGGGTGGAGACCCAGTACTTC. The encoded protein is CASSLTGRVETQYF.

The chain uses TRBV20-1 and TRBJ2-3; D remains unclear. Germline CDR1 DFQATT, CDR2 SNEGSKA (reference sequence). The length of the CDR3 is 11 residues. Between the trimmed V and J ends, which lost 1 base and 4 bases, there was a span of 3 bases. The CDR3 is CSARAPDTQYF. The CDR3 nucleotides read TGCAGTGCTAGAGCTCCAGATACGCAGTATTTT.

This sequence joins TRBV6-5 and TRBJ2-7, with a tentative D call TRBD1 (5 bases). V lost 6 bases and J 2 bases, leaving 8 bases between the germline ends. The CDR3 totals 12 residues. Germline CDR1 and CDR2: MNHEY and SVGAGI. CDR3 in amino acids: CASSHRTYEQYF. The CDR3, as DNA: TGTGCCAGCAGCCACAGGACCTACGAGCAGTACTTC.

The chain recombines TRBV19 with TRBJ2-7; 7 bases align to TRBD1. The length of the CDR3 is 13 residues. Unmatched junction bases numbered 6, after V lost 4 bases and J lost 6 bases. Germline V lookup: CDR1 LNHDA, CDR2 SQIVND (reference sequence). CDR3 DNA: TGTGCCAGTAGTAATCTAGGGGGCGTCGAGCAGTACTTC. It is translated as CASSNLGGVEQYF.

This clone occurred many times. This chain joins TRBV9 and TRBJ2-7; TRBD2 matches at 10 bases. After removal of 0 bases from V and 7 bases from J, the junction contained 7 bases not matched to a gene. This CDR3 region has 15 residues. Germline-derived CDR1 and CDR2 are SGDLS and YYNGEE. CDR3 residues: CASSVEAGGFEEQYF. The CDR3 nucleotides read TGTGCCAGCAGCGTAGAAGCGGGAGGGTTCGAAGAGCAGTACTTC.

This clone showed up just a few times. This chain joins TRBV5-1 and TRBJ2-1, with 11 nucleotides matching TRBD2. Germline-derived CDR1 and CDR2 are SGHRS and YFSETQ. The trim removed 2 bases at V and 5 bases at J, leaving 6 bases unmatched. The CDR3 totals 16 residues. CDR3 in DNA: TGCGCCAGCAGCTTCTCACTAGCGGGAGCGAACAATGAGCAGTTCTTC. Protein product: CASSFSLAGANNEQFF.

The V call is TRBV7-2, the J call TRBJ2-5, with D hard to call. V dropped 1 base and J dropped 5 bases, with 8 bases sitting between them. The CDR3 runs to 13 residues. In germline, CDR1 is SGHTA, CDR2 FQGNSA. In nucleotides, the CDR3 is TGTGCCAGCAGCTTAGGAGTTCGGGAGACCCAGTACTTC. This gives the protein CASSLGVRETQYF.

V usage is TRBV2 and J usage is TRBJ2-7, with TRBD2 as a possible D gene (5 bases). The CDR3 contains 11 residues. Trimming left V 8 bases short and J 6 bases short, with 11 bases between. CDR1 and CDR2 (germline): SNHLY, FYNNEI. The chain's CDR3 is CASLGAGEQYF. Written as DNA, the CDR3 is TGTGCCAGCCTGGGAGCTGGCGAGCAGTACTTC.

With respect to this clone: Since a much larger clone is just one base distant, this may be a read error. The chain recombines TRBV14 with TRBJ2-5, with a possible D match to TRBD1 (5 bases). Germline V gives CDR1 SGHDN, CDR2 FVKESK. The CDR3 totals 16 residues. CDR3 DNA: TGTGCCAGCAGCCATCTCCGGTTGGGGCACCAAGAGGCCCAGTACTTC. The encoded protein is CASSHLRLGHQEAQYF.

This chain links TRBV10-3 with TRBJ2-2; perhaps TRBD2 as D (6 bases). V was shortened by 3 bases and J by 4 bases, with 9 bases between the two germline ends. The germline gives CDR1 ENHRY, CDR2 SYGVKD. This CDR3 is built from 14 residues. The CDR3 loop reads CAISELASTGELFF. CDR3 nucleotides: TGTGCCATCAGTGAACTAGCTAGCACCGGGGAGCTGTTTTTT.

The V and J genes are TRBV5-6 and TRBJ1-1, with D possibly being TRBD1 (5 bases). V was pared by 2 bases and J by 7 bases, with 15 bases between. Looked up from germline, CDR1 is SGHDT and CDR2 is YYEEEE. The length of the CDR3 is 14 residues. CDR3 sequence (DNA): TGTGCCAGCAGCTTCGGGACCCCCCTCGATGAAGCTTTCTTT. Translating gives CASSFGTPLDEAFF.

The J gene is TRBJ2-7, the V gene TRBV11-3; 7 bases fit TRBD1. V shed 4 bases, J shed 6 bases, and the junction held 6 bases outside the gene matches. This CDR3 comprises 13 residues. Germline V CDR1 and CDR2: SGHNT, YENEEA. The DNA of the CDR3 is TGTGCCAGCAGCTCGAACAGGGGTGGCGAGCAGTACTTC. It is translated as CASSSNRGGEQYF.

The chain's CDR3 is CASSPGAGEGREQYF. The DNA for the CDR3 is TGTGCCAGCTCACCCGGGGCAGGGGAAGGTCGCGAGCAGTACTTC. This rearrangement joins TRBV18 to TRBJ2-7, with a possible D match to TRBD1 (6 bases). This CDR3 spans 15 amino acids. CDR1 is KGHSH, CDR2 LQKENI, per germline. V gave up 3 bases and J gave up 6 bases, with 18 bases separating them.

CDR3 in amino acids: CASSGGNEQFF. CDR3 DNA: TGTGCCAGCAGCGGCGGTAATGAGCAGTTCTTC. The chain uses TRBV11-3 and TRBJ2-1; D unresolved. Germline V gene sequence: CDR1 SGHNT, CDR2 YENEEA. The V end was cut by 5 bases, the J end by 7 bases, with 6 bases between. The CDR3 has 11 residues.

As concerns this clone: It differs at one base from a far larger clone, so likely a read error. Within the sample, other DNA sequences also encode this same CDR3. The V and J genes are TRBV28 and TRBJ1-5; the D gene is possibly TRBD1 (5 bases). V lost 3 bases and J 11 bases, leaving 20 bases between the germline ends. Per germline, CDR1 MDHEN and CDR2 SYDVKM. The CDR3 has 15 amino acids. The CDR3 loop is CASSFRGLGVGTQHF. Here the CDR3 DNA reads TGTGCCAGCAGTTTTCGGGGGTTAGGTGTTGGAACCCAGCATTTT. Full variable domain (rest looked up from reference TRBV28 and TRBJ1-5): DVKVTQSSRYLVKRTGEKVFLECVQDMDHENMFWYRQDPGLGLRLIYFSYDVKMKEKGDIPEGYSVSREKKERFSLILESASTNQTSMYLCASSFRGLGVGTQHFGDGTRLSIL.

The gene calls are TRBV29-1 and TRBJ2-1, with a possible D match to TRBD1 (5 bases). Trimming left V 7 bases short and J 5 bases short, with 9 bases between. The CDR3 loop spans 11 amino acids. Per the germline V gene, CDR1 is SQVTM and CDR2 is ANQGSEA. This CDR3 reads CSGRANNEQFF. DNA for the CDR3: TGCAGCGGCAGGGCAAACAATGAGCAGTTCTTC.